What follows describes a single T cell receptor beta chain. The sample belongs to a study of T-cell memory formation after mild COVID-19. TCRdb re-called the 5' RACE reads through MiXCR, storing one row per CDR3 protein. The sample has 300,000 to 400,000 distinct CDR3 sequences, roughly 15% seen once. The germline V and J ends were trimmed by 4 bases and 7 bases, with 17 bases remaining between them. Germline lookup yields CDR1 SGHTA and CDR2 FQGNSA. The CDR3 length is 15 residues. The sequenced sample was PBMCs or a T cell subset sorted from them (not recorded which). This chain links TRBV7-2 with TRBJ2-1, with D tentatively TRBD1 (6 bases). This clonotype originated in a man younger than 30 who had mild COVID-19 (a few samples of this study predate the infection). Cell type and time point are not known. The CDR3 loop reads CASSSRQVALNEQFF. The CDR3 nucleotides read TGTGCCAGCAGCTCAAGACAGGTGGCTCTAAATGAGCAGTTCTTC. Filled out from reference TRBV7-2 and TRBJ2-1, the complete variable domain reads GAGVSQSPSNKVTEKGKDVELRCDPISGHTALYWYRQSLGQGLEFLIYFQGNSAPDKSGLPSDRFSAERTGGSVSTLTIQRTQQEDSAVYLCASSSRQVALNEQFFGPGTRLTVL.